This T cell receptor beta chain appears in the sequencing data of a study of OX40 agonist ivuxolimab in advanced cancers. Study details: Of the participants, approximately 38% had some prior anti-PD-1, anti-PD-L1 or anti-CTLA-4 therapy, which was allowed.

Germline values: CDR1 MDHEN, CDR2 SYDVKM. Trimming cost V 1 base and J 2 bases, with 8 bases left between them. CDR3 size: 14 residues. Libraries were prepared by immunoSEQ multiplex PCR; TCRdb keeps only in-frame clonotypes and omits some of them. The sample yields approximately 77,000 clones, 85% to 95% seen once. The sequences come from CD4+ or CD8+ T cells sorted from blood, collected in a trial of the OX40 agonist ivuxolimab. This TCR was recovered from an adult with an advanced solid tumor such as melanoma, head and neck, liver or kidney cancer. The V gene is TRBV28, the J gene TRBJ2-5, with D possibly being TRBD1 (5 bases). The CDR3 protein is CASSLSAGQETQYF. CDR3 bases: TGTGCCAGCAGTTTATCAGCAGGGCAAGAGACCCAGTACTTC. The whole variable domain, remainder taken from reference TRBV28 and TRBJ2-5, is DVKVTQSSRYLVKRTGEKVFLECVQDMDHENMFWYRQDPGLGLRLIYFSYDVKMKEKGDIPEGYSVSREKKERFSLILESASTNQTSMYLCASSLSAGQETQYFGPGTRLLVL.